This T cell receptor beta chain was profiled in a study of CD8+ T cells in alopecia areata. At the level of the study: Treated patients were given 5 to 10 mg oral tofacitinib twice daily.

As the sequencing template, cDNA was produced by extracting RNA and reverse transcribing it. TCRdb's copy holds only in-frame clones and misses some; the assay was immunoSEQ multiplex PCR. The sample gives under 200,000 clones, roughly 65% of which show up once; roughly 0.99% is in the top ten. Treatment denoted: oral pan-JAK inhibitor, 5-10 mg twice daily. PBMCs, the starting material, were the source of sorted CD4+ and CD8+ T cells. The junction had 4 bases not matched to a gene; V was cut back by 4 bases and J by 4 bases. This CDR3 is built from 13 residues. Germline V lookup: CDR1 SGHDT, CDR2 YYEEEE.

The chain couples TRBV5-6 to TRBJ2-7; 8 bases align to TRBD1. This TCR was sampled from a human donor with alopecia areata. The input for sequencing was CD4+ T cells sorted from blood, taken at week 4, from a patient treated with tofacitinib. The CDR3 bases are TGTGCCAGCAGCGAGGGACAGGATTACGAGCAGTACTTC. Amino acid sequence: CASSEGQDYEQYF. Full variable domain (rest looked up from reference TRBV5-6 and TRBJ2-7): DAGVTQSPTHLIKTRGQQVTLRCSPKSGHDTVSWYQQALGQGPQFIFQYYEEEERQRGNFPDRFSGHQFPNYSSELNVNALLLGDSALYLCASSEGQDYEQYFGPGTRLTVT.